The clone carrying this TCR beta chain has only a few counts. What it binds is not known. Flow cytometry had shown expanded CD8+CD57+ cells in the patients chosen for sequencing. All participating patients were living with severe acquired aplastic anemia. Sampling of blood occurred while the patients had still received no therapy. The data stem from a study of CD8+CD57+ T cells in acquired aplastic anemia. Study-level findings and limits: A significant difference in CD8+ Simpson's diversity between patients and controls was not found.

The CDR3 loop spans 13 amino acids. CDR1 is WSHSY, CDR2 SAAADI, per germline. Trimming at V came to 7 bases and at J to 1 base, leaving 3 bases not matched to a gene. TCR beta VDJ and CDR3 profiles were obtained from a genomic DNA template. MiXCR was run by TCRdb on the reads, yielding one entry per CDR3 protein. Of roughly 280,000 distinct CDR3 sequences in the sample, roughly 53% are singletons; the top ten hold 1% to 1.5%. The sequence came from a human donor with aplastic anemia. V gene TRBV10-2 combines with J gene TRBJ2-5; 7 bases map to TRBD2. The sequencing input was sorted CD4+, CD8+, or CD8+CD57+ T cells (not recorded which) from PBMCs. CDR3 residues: CASTGLVQETQYF. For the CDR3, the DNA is TGCGCCAGCACTGGACTAGTCCAAGAGACCCAGTACTTC.